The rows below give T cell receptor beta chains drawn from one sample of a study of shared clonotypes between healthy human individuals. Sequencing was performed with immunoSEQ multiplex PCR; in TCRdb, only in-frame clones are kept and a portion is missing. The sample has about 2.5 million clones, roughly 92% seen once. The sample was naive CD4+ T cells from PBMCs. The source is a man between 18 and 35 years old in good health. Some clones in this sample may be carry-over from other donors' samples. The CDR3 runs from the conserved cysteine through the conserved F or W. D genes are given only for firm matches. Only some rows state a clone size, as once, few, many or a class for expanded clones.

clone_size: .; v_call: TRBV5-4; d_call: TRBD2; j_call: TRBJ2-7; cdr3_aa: CASTPGGRYEQYF; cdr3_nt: TGTGCCAGCACTCCGGGGGGGCGTTACGAGCAGTACTTC
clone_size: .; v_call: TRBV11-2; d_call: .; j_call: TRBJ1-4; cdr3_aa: CASSFRDEKLFF; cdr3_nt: TGTGCCAGCAGCTTCCGGGACGAAAAACTGTTTTTT
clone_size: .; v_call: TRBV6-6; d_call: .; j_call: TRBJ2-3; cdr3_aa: CASSPDRATDTQYF; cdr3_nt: TGTGCCAGCAGCCCCGATAGGGCCACAGATACGCAGTATTTT
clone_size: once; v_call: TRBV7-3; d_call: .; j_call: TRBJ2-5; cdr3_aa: CASSLGAGETQYF; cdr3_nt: TGTGCCAGCAGCTTAGGGGCAGGCGAGACCCAGTACTTC
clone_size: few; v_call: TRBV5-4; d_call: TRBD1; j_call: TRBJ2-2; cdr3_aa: CASSLAGQGDTGELFF; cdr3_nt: TGTGCCAGCAGCTTGGCAGGACAGGGCGACACCGGGGAGCTGTTTTTT
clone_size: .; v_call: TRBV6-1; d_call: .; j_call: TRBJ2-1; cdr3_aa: CASSERDLSYNEQFF; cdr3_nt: TGTGCCAGCAGTGAGAGGGATTTATCCTACAATGAGCAGTTCTTC
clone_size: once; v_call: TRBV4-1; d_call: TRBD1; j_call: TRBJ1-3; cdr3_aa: CASSQEVFRTGGTSGNTIYF; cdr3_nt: TGCGCCAGCAGCCAAGAAGTTTTTCGGACAGGCGGGACCTCTGGAAACACCATATATTTT
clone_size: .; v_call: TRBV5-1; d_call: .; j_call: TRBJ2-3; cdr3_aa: CASRPLGGPTDTQYF; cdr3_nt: TGCGCCAGCAGGCCCCTAGGCGGGCCGACAGATACGCAGTATTTT
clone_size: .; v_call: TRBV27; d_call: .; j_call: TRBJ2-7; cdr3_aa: CASGWTYEQYF; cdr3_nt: TGTGCCAGCGGATGGACCTACGAGCAGTACTTC
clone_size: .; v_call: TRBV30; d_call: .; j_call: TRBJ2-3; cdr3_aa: CAWSPTGDTQYF; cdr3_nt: TGTGCCTGGAGTCCTACGGGAGATACGCAGTATTTT
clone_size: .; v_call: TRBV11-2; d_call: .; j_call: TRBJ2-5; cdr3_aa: CASILWGYAGPEETQYF; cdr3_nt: TGTGCCAGCATCCTTTGGGGCTACGCGGGACCGGAAGAGACCCAGTACTTC
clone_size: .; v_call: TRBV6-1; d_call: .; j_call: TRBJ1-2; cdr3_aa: CASSPVGPREGYTF; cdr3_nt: TGTGCCAGCAGCCCCGTCGGGCCAAGGGAAGGCTACACCTTC
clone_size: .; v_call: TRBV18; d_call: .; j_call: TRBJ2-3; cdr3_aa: CASSPPRGTDTQYF; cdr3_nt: TGTGCCAGCTCACCACCCCGGGGCACAGATACGCAGTATTTT
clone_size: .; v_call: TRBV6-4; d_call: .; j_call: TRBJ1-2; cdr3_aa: CASSGAFGYGYTF; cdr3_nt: TGTGCCAGCAGTGGGGCATTCGGCTATGGCTACACCTTC